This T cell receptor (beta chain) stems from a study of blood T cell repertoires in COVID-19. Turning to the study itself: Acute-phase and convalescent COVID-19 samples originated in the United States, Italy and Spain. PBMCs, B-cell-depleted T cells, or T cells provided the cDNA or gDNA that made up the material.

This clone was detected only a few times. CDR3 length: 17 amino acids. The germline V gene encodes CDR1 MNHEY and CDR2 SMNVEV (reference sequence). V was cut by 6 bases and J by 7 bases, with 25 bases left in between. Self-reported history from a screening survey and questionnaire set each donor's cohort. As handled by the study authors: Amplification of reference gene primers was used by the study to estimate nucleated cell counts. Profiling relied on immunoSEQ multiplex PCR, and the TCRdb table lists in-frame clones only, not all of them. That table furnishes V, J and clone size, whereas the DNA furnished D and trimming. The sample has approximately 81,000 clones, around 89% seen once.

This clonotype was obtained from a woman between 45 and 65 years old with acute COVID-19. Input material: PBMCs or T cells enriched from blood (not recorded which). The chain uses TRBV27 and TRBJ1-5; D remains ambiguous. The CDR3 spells CASSPSRVSSLRQPQHF. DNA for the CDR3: TGTGCCAGCAGCCCTTCGCGGGTAAGCAGTCTCAGACAGCCCCAGCATTTT.